The 24 T cell receptor beta chains below were found in one sample sequenced in a study of blood T cell repertoires in COVID-19. The method was immunoSEQ multiplex PCR; TCRdb's version includes in-frame clones alone and lacks a portion of them. The sample shows about 150,000 clones, 87% of them seen only once. The sequenced material came from peripheral blood. The receptors stem from a woman in her sixties or seventies with active or convalescent COVID-19.

The V and J genes are TRBV14 and TRBJ1-2, with a possible D match to TRBD1 (6 bases). This CDR3 contains 19 residues. The ends were cut back, 1 base at V and 0 bases at J, with 21 bases in the middle. Germline lookup yields CDR1 SGHDN and CDR2 FVKESK. In nucleotides, the CDR3 is TGTGCCAGCAGCCAAGGTCAGGCTTTCCGGACAGCCGCTAACTATGGCTACACCTTC. It encodes CASSQGQAFRTAANYGYTF.

CDR3 protein: CAIRDSFDQPQHF. The CDR3 DNA follows: TGTGCCATCAGGGACAGTTTCGATCAGCCCCAGCATTTT. The V call is TRBV10-3, the J call TRBJ1-5, with D possibly TRBD1 on 6 matching bases. CDR1 and CDR2 from the germline V gene are ENHRY and SYGVKD. The V end was cut by 6 bases, the J end by 5 bases, with 11 bases between. This CDR3 has 13 amino acids.

The rearrangement joins TRBV14 to TRBJ1-1; 11 bases match TRBD1. V lost 2 bases to trimming and J lost 7 bases; unmatched junction nucleotides: 15. The CDR3 contains 18 residues. Germline V gene lookup returns CDR1 SGHDN and CDR2 FVKESK. Here the CDR3 reads CASSQWTGGGGYHGEAFF. In DNA form, the CDR3 reads TGTGCCAGCAGCCAATGGACAGGGGGCGGAGGGTATCATGGTGAAGCTTTCTTT.

The genes are TRBV21-1 and TRBJ1-5; the table's D call, TRBD1, has no DNA check behind it. TRBV21-1 is an annotated pseudogene. The CDR3 extends over 18 amino acids. In DNA, the CDR3 is TGTGCCAGCAGCAAAGTCCTCGGGTGGCAGGGGGCTGCTCAGCCCCAGCATTTT. This gives the protein CASSKVLGWQGAAQPQHF.

The chain uses TRBV7-3 and TRBJ2-1; 7 positions agree with TRBD2. Germline CDR1 SGHTA, CDR2 FQGTGA. The ends lost 0 bases at V and 8 bases at J; junction bases unmatched: 7. This CDR3 is built from 15 residues. The CDR3 region has the DNA TGTGCCAGCAGCTTAACGTCGGAGGGGAGGGATGAGCAGTTCTTC. Protein: CASSLTSEGRDEQFF.

The chain couples TRBV6-4 to TRBJ2-3, with D possibly being TRBD2 (5 bases). CDR1 and CDR2 (germline): MRHNA, SNTAGT. Trimming took off 3 bases at V and 1 base at J, with 14 bases between the two ends. CDR3 length: 16 amino acids. As DNA, the CDR3 is TGTGCCAGCAGTGAAGTGGGGAGTCCTGGCACAGATACGCAGTATTTT. Residues: CASSEVGSPGTDTQYF.

V usage is TRBV15 and J usage is TRBJ2-1, with TRBD2 matching 10 bases. V was clipped by 5 bases and J by 1 base; unmatched bases: 14. CDR3 length: 19 amino acids. In germline, CDR1 is LNHNV, CDR2 YYDKDF (reference sequence). In nucleotides, the CDR3 is TGTGCCACCAGCCCCCTAGGGAGAACTAGCGGGGTTTCCTACAATGAGCAGTTCTTC. The encoded protein is CATSPLGRTSGVSYNEQFF.

The chain is built from TRBV18 and TRBJ2-7; 8 bases map to TRBD1. The CDR3 is 14 amino acids. The V segment lost 2 bases and the J segment 5 bases; nucleotides outside the gene matches: 5. Germline V lookup: CDR1 KGHSH, CDR2 LQKENI. DNA of the CDR3: TGTGCCAGCTCACCAAACGGACAGGGTAACGAGCAGTACTTC. Its translation is CASSPNGQGNEQYF.

The chain has TRBV6-4 and TRBJ2-3; TRBD2 aligns across 9 bases. V lost 0 bases and J lost 4; bases outside the gene matches: 5. Per germline, CDR1 MRHNA and CDR2 SNTAGT. This CDR3 is 16 amino acids long. The CDR3 DNA is TGTGCCAGCAGTGACTCTGGCGGGGGGGCCGCAGATACGCAGTATTTT. This gives the protein CASSDSGGGAADTQYF.

The chain recombines TRBV15 with TRBJ1-5, with a weak D call TRBD1 (5 bases). V shed 1 base and J shed 4 bases, with 8 bases lying between them. This CDR3 is 14 amino acids long. Germline CDR1 is LNHNV and CDR2 is YYDKDF (reference sequence). The CDR3 loop is CATSRGGGNQPQHF. The CDR3 DNA sequence: TGTGCCACCAGCAGAGGGGGGGGAAATCAGCCCCAGCATTTT.

The chain employs TRBV4-3 and TRBJ2-7; D perhaps matches TRBD2 (6 bases). The V gene lost 3 bases and the J gene lost 7 bases, with 31 bases spanning the gap. From germline, CDR1 is LGHNA and CDR2 YSLEER. The CDR3 runs 19 residues. The DNA of the CDR3 is TGCGCCAGCAGCCACAGACTAGTTCCCGCTCTTTCTGGGGCGGCAGAGCAGTACTTC. This encodes CASSHRLVPALSGAAEQYF.

The chain joins TRBV13 to TRBJ2-1, with 7 nucleotides matching TRBD2. Germline CDR1 PRHDT, CDR2 FYEKMQ (reference sequence). The CDR3 runs 15 residues. The ends lost 4 bases at V and 4 bases at J; junction bases unmatched: 7. CDR3 region: CASSSLPGGYNEQFF. DNA for the CDR3: TGTGCCAGCAGCTCTCTCCCGGGGGGATACAATGAGCAGTTCTTC.

The chain recombines TRBV5-5 with TRBJ2-7; possibly TRBD1 for D (5 bases). The CDR3 loop spans 16 amino acids. Trimming left V 3 bases short and J 2 bases short, with 18 bases between. Germline V gives CDR1 SGHKS, CDR2 YYEKEE (reference sequence). CDR3 loop: CASSSGPGPLTYEQYF. The CDR3 coding sequence is TGTGCCAGCAGCTCCGGGCCAGGGCCACTCACCTACGAGCAGTACTTC.

The chain combines TRBV5-5 with TRBJ2-1, with a possible D match to TRBD2 (5 bases). V dropped 1 base and J dropped 5 bases, with 16 bases sitting between them. CDR3 size: 16 residues. Germline V gene data show CDR1 as SGHKS and CDR2 as YYEKEE (reference sequence). CDR3 sequence reads: CASSLLQFGGHNEQFF. CDR3 DNA sequence: TGTGCCAGCAGCTTGCTTCAATTTGGAGGTCACAATGAGCAGTTCTTC.

The V call is TRBV6-2 or TRBV6-3, the J call TRBJ1-5, with D hard to call. Trimming took 2 bases from V and 6 from J, leaving 5 bases between them. Germline-derived CDR1 and CDR2 are MNHEY and SVGEGT. This CDR3 spans 12 amino acids. The CDR3 sequence is CASSYHSQPQHF. CDR3 bases: TGTGCCAGCAGTTACCATAGTCAGCCCCAGCATTTT.

The chain recombines TRBV19 with TRBJ1-2; no clear D. The CDR3 extends over 15 amino acids. The germline V and J ends were trimmed by 9 bases and 0 bases, with 17 bases remaining between them. Germline values: CDR1 LNHDA, CDR2 SQIVND (reference sequence). CDR3 in DNA: TGTGCCAGCTCCCCGACCCGGAGCGCTAACTATGGCTACACCTTC. Amino acid sequence: CASSPTRSANYGYTF.

In its sample, this clone was seen a few times. The CDR3 bases are TGCGCCAGCAGCCAAACACAGGGACAGTATAATTCACCCCTCCACTTT. This gives the protein CASSQTQGQYNSPLHF. The V call is TRBV4-1, the J call TRBJ1-6; 7 bases are a match to TRBD1. The germline CDR1 and CDR2 sequences are MGHRA and YSYEKL. The CDR3 is made up of 16 amino acids. The junction had 5 bases not matched to a gene; V was cut back by 2 bases and J by 4 bases.

V and J are TRBV7-6 and TRBJ1-1, with 9 bases matching TRBD1. Trimming cost V 1 base and J 4 bases; bases outside gene matches: 7. The germline V gene encodes CDR1 SGHVS and CDR2 FNYEAQ. The CDR3 totals 16 residues. In DNA form, the CDR3 reads TGTGCCAGCAGCTTAGGCCCCGGGACAGGGATCACTGAAGCTTTCTTT. It is translated as CASSLGPGTGITEAFF. Supplemented by reference TRBV7-6 and TRBJ1-1, the full variable domain reads GAGVSQSPRYKVTKRGQDVALRCDPISGHVSLYWYRQALGQGPEFLTYFNYEAQQDKSGLPNDRFSAERPEGSISTLTIQRTEQRDSAMYRCASSLGPGTGITEAFFGQGTRLTVV.

This chain links TRBV3-1 (or the pseudogene TRBV3-2) with TRBJ2-1; 7 bases agree with TRBD1. Germline-derived CDR1 and CDR2 are LGHDT and YNNKEL (reference sequence). This CDR3 spans 16 amino acids. Trimming cost V 2 bases and J 0 bases; bases outside gene matches: 4. The CDR3 reads CASSQFTGASYNEQFF. CDR3 in DNA: TGTGCCAGCAGCCAATTTACAGGGGCCTCCTACAATGAGCAGTTCTTC.

The chain couples TRBV4-1 to TRBJ2-1, with TRBD1 matching 7 bases. There are 17 residues in the CDR3. The V segment lost 4 bases and the J segment 0 bases; nucleotides outside the gene matches: 9. The germline V gene has CDR1 MGHRA and CDR2 YSYEKL. Here the CDR3 DNA reads TGCGCCAGCAGCCGGACCCGGGACAGCGCCTCCTACAATGAGCAGTTCTTC. As protein: CASSRTRDSASYNEQFF.

The sample holds a few counts of this clone. The chain employs TRBV4-3 and TRBJ2-3; D unresolved. Trimming took 0 bases from V and 3 from J, leaving 13 bases between them. The CDR3 runs to 16 residues. Germline V gene sequence: CDR1 LGHNA, CDR2 YSLEER. DNA of the CDR3: TGCGCCAGCAGCCAAGATCTGTCTATCGGGACAGATACGCAGTATTTT. Its translation: CASSQDLSIGTDTQYF.

The chain couples TRBV18 to TRBJ2-7; D is uncertain. Trimming took off 3 bases at V and 0 bases at J, with 9 bases between the two ends. CDR1 and CDR2 (germline): KGHSH, LQKENI. This CDR3 is built from 14 residues. The CDR3 sequence is CASSPRLHSYEQYF. CDR3 in DNA: TGTGCCAGCTCACCTCGACTCCACTCCTACGAGCAGTACTTC.

This chain joins TRBV15 and TRBJ2-1; 9 nucleotides line up with TRBD2. V was clipped by 2 bases and J by 8 bases; unmatched bases: 13. CDR3 length: 17 amino acids. Germline loops: CDR1 LNHNV, CDR2 YYDKDF (reference sequence). This chain's CDR3 is CATSRRGGAGGPYEQFF. In DNA, the CDR3 is TGTGCCACCAGCAGACGTGGAGGGGCGGGGGGGCCCTATGAGCAGTTCTTC. The full variable domain, in which reference TRBV15 and TRBJ2-1 provide the parts outside the CDR3, is DAMVIQNPRYQVTQFGKPVTLSCSQTLNHNVMYWYQQKSSQAPKLLFHYYDKDFNNEADTPDNFQSRRPNTSFCFLDIRSPGLGDTAMYLCATSRRGGAGGPYEQFFGPGTRLTVL.

The V and J genes are TRBV20-1 and TRBJ1-1; unclear D gene. Germline CDR1 and CDR2: DFQATT and SNEGSKA (reference sequence). This CDR3 has 11 residues. CDR3 protein: CRAGINTEAFF. The CDR3 DNA follows: TGCAGGGCCGGGATCAACACTGAAGCTTTCTTT.